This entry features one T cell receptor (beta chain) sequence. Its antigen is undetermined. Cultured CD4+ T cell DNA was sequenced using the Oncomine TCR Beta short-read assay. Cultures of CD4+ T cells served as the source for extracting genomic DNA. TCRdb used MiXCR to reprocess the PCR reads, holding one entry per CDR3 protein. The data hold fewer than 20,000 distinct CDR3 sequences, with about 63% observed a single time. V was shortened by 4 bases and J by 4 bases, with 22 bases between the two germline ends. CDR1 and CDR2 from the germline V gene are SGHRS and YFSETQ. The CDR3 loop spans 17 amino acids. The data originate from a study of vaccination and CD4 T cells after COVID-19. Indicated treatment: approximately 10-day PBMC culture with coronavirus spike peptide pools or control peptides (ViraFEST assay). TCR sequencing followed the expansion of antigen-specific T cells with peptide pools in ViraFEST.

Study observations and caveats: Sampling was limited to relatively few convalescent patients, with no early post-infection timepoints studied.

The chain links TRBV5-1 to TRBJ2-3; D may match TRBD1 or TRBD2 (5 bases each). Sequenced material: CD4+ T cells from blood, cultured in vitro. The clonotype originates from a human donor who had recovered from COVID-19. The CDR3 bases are TGCGCCAGCAGCCCATACCTCTCAGGGAGTACCGCAGATACGCAGTATTTT. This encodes CASSPYLSGSTADTQYF. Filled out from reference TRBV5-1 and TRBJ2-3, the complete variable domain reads KAGVTQTPRYLIKTRGQQVTLSCSPISGHRSVSWYQQTPGQGLQFLFEYFSETQRNKGNFPGRFSGRQFSNSRSEMNVSTLELGDSALYLCASSPYLSGSTADTQYFGPGTRLTVL.